Listed below are T cell receptor beta chains from one sample, sequenced in a study of cytomegalovirus exposure and HLA in healthy donors. Libraries were prepared by immunoSEQ multiplex PCR; TCRdb keeps only in-frame clonotypes and omits some of them. Of under 85,000 clones listed, 70% to 80% are singletons. The sample was PBMCs. All receptors come from a man between 18 and 35 years old in good health and CMV-seronegative. CDR3s include the opening cysteine and the closing phenylalanine or tryptophan. The D gene is left open where the match is weak. Only part of the rows carry a size: once, few, many, or a class if the clone is expanded.

j_gene | abundance | v_gene | d_gene | CDR3aa | CDR3nt
TRBJ2-1 | NA | TRBV9 | TRBD2 | CASSGSGGYEQFF | TGTGCCAGCAGCGGATCCGGGGGGTATGAGCAGTTCTTC
TRBJ2-7 | NA | TRBV5-1 | TRBD1 | CASSKDRVYEQYF | TGCGCCAGCAGCAAGGACAGGGTCTACGAGCAGTACTTC
TRBJ1-1 | NA | TRBV7-9 | TRBD1 | CASSRSGGPEAFF | TGTGCCAGCAGTAGGTCAGGGGGACCTGAAGCTTTCTTT
TRBJ1-2 | NA | TRBV6-6 | NA | CASSPGQMYGYTF | TGTGCCAGCAGCCCCGGACAGATGTATGGCTACACCTTC
TRBJ2-5 | few | TRBV4-2 | NA | CASSQVNGQSTQETQYF | TGTGCCAGCAGCCAAGTTAATGGACAGTCGACTCAAGAGACCCAGTACTTC
TRBJ2-3 | NA | TRBV9 | NA | CASSGRQFSSTDTQYF | TGTGCCAGCAGCGGACGACAGTTTTCTAGCACAGATACGCAGTATTTT
TRBJ2-4 | few | TRBV7-2 | NA | CASSLASGFLAKNIQYF | TGTGCCAGCAGCTTAGCTTCAGGTTTCCTAGCCAAAAACATTCAGTACTTC
TRBJ1-5 | NA | TRBV6-6 | NA | CASSPDSFSNQPQHF | TGTGCCAGCAGTCCCGACAGTTTTAGCAATCAGCCCCAGCATTTT
TRBJ2-5 | NA | TRBV5-1 | NA | CASTFHSSETQYF | TGCGCCAGCACCTTCCACAGTTCAGAGACCCAGTACTTC
TRBJ2-3 | NA | TRBV18 | TRBD2 | CASSPAGGQGDTQYF | TGTGCCAGCTCACCGGCGGGGGGGCAAGGGGATACGCAGTATTTT
TRBJ1-5 | NA | TRBV4-1 | NA | CASSQGTPAGRGYSNQPQHF | TGCGCCAGCAGCCAAGGGACCCCGGCAGGGCGGGGGTATAGCAATCAGCCCCAGCATTTT
TRBJ1-5 | NA | TRBV6-1 | TRBD1 | CASRGTGGSGQPQHF | TGTGCCAGCAGGGGAACAGGGGGCTCGGGGCAGCCCCAGCATTTT
TRBJ1-1 | NA | TRBV6-5 | NA | CASSLRGSSAFF | TGTGCCAGCAGTTTACGGGGGAGTTCAGCTTTCTTT
TRBJ1-1 | NA | TRBV4-1 | NA | CASSGWASATEAFF | TGCGCCAGCAGCGGCTGGGCCTCGGCCACTGAAGCTTTCTTT
TRBJ2-7 | once | TRBV5-1 | TRBD1 | CASSFRDRGLEQYF | TGCGCCAGCAGCTTCCGGGACAGGGGGCTCGAGCAGTACTTC
TRBJ2-2 | NA | TRBV9 | NA | CASSVAQGGAGELFF | TGTGCCAGCAGCGTAGCACAGGGAGGGGCCGGGGAGCTGTTTTTT
TRBJ2-3 | NA | TRBV6-1 | TRBD2 | CASRTAGGTDTQYF | TGTGCCAGCCGGACGGCGGGGGGCACAGATACGCAGTATTTT
TRBJ2-3 | NA | TRBV5-6 | TRBD1 | CASSLGQGSADTQYF | TGTGCCAGCAGCCTGGGACAGGGGAGCGCAGATACGCAGTATTTT
TRBJ1-2 | few | TRBV7-9 | TRBD1 | CASSLARGTGKLLGYTF | TGTGCCAGCAGCTTAGCGAGAGGGACAGGGAAACTACTTGGCTACACCTTC
TRBJ2-2 | NA | TRBV19 | NA | CASSIGQVNTGELFF | TGTGCCAGTAGTATAGGACAGGTGAACACCGGGGAGCTGTTTTTT
TRBJ1-6 | few | TRBV6-4 | NA | CASSVGAGGSPLHF | TGTGCCAGCAGTGTCGGGGCCGGGGGTTCACCCCTCCACTTT
TRBJ2-7 | NA | TRBV5-4 | NA | CASSFSQGSFYEQYF | TGTGCCAGCAGCTTTTCACAGGGATCCTTCTACGAGCAGTACTTC
TRBJ1-6 | NA | TRBV5-6 | TRBD1 | CASSETGEGSPLHF | TGTGCCAGCAGCGAGACAGGGGAGGGTTCACCCCTCCACTTT
TRBJ2-1 | NA | TRBV5-4 | TRBD1 | CASSLWTGGYNEQFF | TGTGCCAGCAGCTTATGGACAGGGGGCTACAATGAGCAGTTCTTC
TRBJ2-3 | NA | TRBV7-2 | NA | CASSFKGFSDTDTQYF | TGTGCCAGCAGCTTCAAGGGGTTCTCTGACACAGATACGCAGTATTTT
TRBJ2-5 | NA | TRBV11-2 | TRBD2 | CASSLRASGGFGTQYF | TGTGCCAGCAGCTTACGGGCTAGCGGGGGATTCGGGACCCAGTACTTC
TRBJ1-2 | once | TRBV27 | TRBD1 | CASSWGQGVNYGYTF | TGTGCCAGCAGTTGGGGACAGGGGGTAAACTATGGCTACACCTTC
TRBJ2-1 | NA | TRBV5-1 | TRBD2 | CASSLGNSGYNEQFF | TGCGCCAGCAGCTTGGGCAATAGCGGGTACAATGAGCAGTTCTTC
TRBJ1-1 | NA | TRBV19 | NA | CASGNTEAFF | TGTGCCTCGGGGAACACTGAAGCTTTCTTT